This TCR beta chain stems from a study of breast tumors, draining lymph nodes, adjacent tissues. Study-wide results and limits: Compared with basal-like, luminal-like tumors shared significantly more repertoire with nontumor tissue. Findings are consistent with lymph node origin and intratumoral expansion of most tumor T cells. The lymph node origin of tumor T cells was framed as consistent with a hypothesis, not demonstrated. Compared with lymph nodes, tumors were less diverse; compared with nontumor tissue, more.

This clonotype showed up many times. What it binds is unknown. One entry per CDR3 protein results from TCRdb running MiXCR on the multiplex PCR reads. The data hold over 200,000 distinct CDR3 sequences, with roughly a third observed a single time. V was pared by 5 bases and J by 7 bases, with 7 bases of the junction left unmatched. This CDR3 is 15 amino acids long. Breast cancer patients provided tissue from their axillary draining lymph nodes. This receptor was identified in a female donor with breast cancer. Some clones in this sample may be carry-over from other donors' samples. The J gene is TRBJ2-7, the V gene TRBV12-3 or TRBV12-4; TRBD2 aligns across 14 bases. The material sequenced was axillary lymph node tissue. This chain's CDR3 is CASSPGLAGVNEQYF. CDR3 nucleotides: TGTGCCAGCAGTCCGGGACTAGCGGGAGTGAATGAGCAGTACTTC.